This T cell receptor beta chain was profiled in a study of T-cell reconstitution after alpha-beta-depleted transplantation in children. Whole-study results and caveats: At one year after transplant, newly produced T cells mostly accounted for T-cell counts and diversity. It was surviving recipient T cells and thymic progenitors that gave some patients high TCRbeta diversity at day 60. Reported findings indicate that, about two months after transplant, alpha-beta T cells came from several hundred expanded clones, which were derived from non-depleted graft cells.

CDR3 length equals 14 residues. Per germline, CDR1 SGDLS and CDR2 YYNGEE. The germline V and J ends were trimmed by 0 bases and 2 bases, with 9 bases remaining between them. Comments on this clonotype: Its antigen is as yet unknown.

A TCRbeta library incorporating unique molecular identifiers was prepared. TCRdb re-derived calls from the PCR reads in MiXCR, one entry per CDR3 protein. The sample lists about a million distinct CDR3 sequences, less than 30% occurring once. The input for sequencing was PBMCs, mostly from graft donor cells, taken 360 days after TCRalphabeta/CD19-depleted stem cell transplant. This chain links TRBV9 with TRBJ2-7; D not resolved. The TCR was taken from a boy younger than two who had a stem cell transplant for SCID, so the T cells may come from the graft donor. The CDR3 spells CASSVGSLTYEQYF. The CDR3 nucleotides are TGTGCCAGCAGCGTAGGTTCCCTGACCTACGAGCAGTACTTC.